The next 5 T cell receptor beta chains were all read from a single sample in a study of T cells after yellow fever vaccination. TCRdb re-derived calls from the 5' RACE reads in MiXCR, one entry per CDR3 protein. The table lists some 250,000 distinct CDR3 sequences, more than 3.5% of them singletons. The specimen comprised PBMCs, sampled 15 days after the yellow fever booster vaccination. These receptors were collected from a man aged 18 to 30 who received the YFV17D yellow fever vaccine.

At least ten counts were recorded for this clonotype. The chain employs TRBV5-6 and TRBJ1-1; no clear D. The CDR3 runs 15 residues. Between the trimmed V and J ends, which lost 0 bases and 0 bases, there was a span of 9 bases. Germline values: CDR1 SGHDT, CDR2 YYEEEE. The CDR3 loop is CASSLEARMNTEAFF. CDR3 bases: TGTGCCAGCAGCTTGGAAGCTCGGATGAACACTGAAGCTTTCTTT. Drawing the rest from reference TRBV5-6 and TRBJ1-1, the complete variable domain is DAGVTQSPTHLIKTRGQQVTLRCSPKSGHDTVSWYQQALGQGPQFIFQYYEEEERQRGNFPDRFSGHQFPNYSSELNVNALLLGDSALYLCASSLEARMNTEAFFGQGTRLTVV.

This clonotype was observed many times. The rearrangement joins TRBV20-1 to TRBJ2-5; 8 nucleotides match TRBD2. In germline, CDR1 is DFQATT, CDR2 SNEGSKA (reference sequence). This CDR3 comprises 14 residues. With 2 bases clipped from V and 4 bases from J, the junction kept 6 bases outside the gene matches. The CDR3 reads CSARRGGGRETQYF. As DNA, the CDR3 is TGCAGTGCTAGACGGGGGGGAGGCAGAGAGACCCAGTACTTC.

This clonotype came up many times. The chain uses TRBV20-1 and TRBJ2-3, with a weak D call TRBD1 (6 bases). The ends were cut back, 4 bases at V and 7 bases at J, with 18 bases in the middle. CDR1 DFQATT and CDR2 SNEGSKA come from the germline V gene (reference sequence). This CDR3 has 14 amino acids. This CDR3 is CSANFGRGVYTQYF. CDR3 sequence (DNA): TGCAGTGCTAATTTCGGCAGGGGAGTATATACGCAGTATTTT.

This clonotype was seen ten or more times. This chain joins TRBV4-1 and TRBJ1-5, with D perhaps matching TRBD1 (5 bases). Trimming removed 4 bases at V and 0 bases at J, with 10 bases between. The CDR3 consists of 15 residues. Germline-derived CDR1 and CDR2 are MGHRA and YSYEKL. The CDR3 DNA follows: TGCGCCAGCAGCCGAGGGGAGACTAGCAATCAGCCCCAGCATTTT. Residues: CASSRGETSNQPQHF.

This clonotype was seen repeatedly, ten times or more. This chain links TRBV6-6 with TRBJ1-2; D perhaps matches TRBD1 (5 bases). Looked up from germline, CDR1 is MNHNY and CDR2 is SVGAGI (reference sequence). Trimming took 7 bases from V and 3 from J, leaving 12 bases between them. The CDR3 consists of 13 residues. CDR3: CASTVAGHYGYTF. As DNA, the CDR3 is TGTGCCAGCACCGTGGCAGGGCACTATGGCTACACCTTC.